This TCR beta chain was documented in a study of CD8+ T cells in alopecia areata. V lost 2 bases to trimming and J lost 2 bases, with 5 bases between them. The CDR3 has 12 amino acids. Germline V gives CDR1 GTSNPN, CDR2 SVGIG (reference sequence). This clone has only one observation. The antigen is undetermined. Treatment specified: oral pan-JAK inhibitor, 5-10 mg twice daily. Overall study results and limits: Resident alphabeta T cells of normal skin are also sequenced in scalp samples.

The authors extracted RNA and reverse transcribed it into cDNA as the sequencing template. Profiling relied on immunoSEQ multiplex PCR, and the TCRdb table lists in-frame clones only, not all of them. The sample gives roughly 190,000 clones, roughly 60% of which show up once; over 0.9% is in the top ten. The chain combines TRBV30 with TRBJ2-3, with no clear D. Specimen: CD4+ T cells sorted from blood, collected at week 24, from a patient treated with tofacitinib. The receptor comes from a human donor with alopecia areata. CDR3: CAWSPATDTQYF. For the CDR3, the DNA is TGTGCCTGGAGTCCCGCCACAGATACGCAGTATTTT.